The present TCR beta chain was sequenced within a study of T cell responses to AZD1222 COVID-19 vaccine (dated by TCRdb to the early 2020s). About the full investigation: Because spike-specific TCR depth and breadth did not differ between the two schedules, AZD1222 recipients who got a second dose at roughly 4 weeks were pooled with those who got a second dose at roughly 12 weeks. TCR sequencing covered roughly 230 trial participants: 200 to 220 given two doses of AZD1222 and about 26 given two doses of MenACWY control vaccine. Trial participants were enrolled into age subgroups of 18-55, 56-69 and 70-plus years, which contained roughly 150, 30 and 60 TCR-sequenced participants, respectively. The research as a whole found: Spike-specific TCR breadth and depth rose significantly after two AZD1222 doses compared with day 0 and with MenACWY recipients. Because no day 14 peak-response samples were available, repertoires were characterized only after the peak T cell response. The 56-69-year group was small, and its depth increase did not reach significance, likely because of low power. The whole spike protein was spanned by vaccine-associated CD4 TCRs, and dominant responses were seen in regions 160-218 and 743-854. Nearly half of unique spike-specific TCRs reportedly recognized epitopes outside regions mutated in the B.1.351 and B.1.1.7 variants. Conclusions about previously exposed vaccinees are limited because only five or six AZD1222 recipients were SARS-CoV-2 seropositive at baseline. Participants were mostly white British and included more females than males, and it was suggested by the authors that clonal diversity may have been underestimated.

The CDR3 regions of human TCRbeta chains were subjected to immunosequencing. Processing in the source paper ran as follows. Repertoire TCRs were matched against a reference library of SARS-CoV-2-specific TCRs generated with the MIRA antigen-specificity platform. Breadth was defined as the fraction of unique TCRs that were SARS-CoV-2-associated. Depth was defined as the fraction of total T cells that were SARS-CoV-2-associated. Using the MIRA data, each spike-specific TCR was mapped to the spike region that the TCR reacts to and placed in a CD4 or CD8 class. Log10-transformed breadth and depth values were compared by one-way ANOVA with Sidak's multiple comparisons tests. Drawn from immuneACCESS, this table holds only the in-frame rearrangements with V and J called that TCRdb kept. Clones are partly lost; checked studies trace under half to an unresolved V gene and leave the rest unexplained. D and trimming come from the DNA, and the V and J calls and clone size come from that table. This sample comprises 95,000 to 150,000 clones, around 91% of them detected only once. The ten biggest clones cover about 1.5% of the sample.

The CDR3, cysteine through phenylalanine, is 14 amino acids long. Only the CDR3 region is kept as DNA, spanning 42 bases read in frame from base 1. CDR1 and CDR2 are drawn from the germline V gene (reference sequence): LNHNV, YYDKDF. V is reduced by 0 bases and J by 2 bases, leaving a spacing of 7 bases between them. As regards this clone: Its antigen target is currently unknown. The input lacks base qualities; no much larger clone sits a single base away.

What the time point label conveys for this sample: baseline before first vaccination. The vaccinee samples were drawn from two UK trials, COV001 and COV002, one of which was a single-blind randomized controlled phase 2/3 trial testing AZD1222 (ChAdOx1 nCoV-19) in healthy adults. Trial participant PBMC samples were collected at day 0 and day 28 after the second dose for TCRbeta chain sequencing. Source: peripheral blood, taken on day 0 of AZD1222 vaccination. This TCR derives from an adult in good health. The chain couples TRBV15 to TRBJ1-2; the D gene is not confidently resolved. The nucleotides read TGTGCCACCAGCAGAGATCAAGGAAACTATGGCTACACCTTC. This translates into CATSRDQGNYGYTF.